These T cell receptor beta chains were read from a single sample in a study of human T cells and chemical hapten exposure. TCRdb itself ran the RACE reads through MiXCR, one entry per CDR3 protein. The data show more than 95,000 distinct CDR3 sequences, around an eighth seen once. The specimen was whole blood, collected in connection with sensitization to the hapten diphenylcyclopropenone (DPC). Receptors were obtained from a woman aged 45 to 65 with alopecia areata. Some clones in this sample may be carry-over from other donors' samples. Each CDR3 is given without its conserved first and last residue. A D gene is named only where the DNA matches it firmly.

ASSQAGESSPLH,TRBV3-1,.
ASRSVEGRRNSPLH,TRBV28,.
ASSRGPSDQETQY,TRBV4-2,.
ASSPRATRDTEAF,TRBV18,.
ASSMGQGNTEAF,TRBV27,TRBD1
ASSSRFVTRRGEGTEAF,TRBV11-2,.
ASSSPGTRSGANVLT,TRBV19,.
ASSLFGGGSVQY,TRBV13,TRBD2
ASSHPGPLDTDTQY,TRBV6-1,.
SVQLRFGQF,TRBV29-1,.
ASTPRRGQPQH,TRBV6-5,.
ASSLVPTSGYNEQF,TRBV7-8,TRBD2
ASSPPGQGGETQY,TRBV18,TRBD1
SVWGNSYEQY,TRBV20-1,.
ASSPYHDGVRETQY,TRBV18,.
ASSPRGTNTGELF,TRBV5-4,.
ASSDSFFRGPLFGANVLT,TRBV6-4,TRBD1
SASPASRGSDTQY,TRBV20-1,.
ATSSGVELF,TRBV15,.
ASSEDRGLLDTQY,TRBV2,TRBD1
ASSPGLAGVTGELF,TRBV18,TRBD2
ASSLWSTEQY,TRBV7-9,.
SARNRGTGELF,TRBV20-1,TRBD1
SARVHSSSGNTIY,TRBV20-1,.
ASTGRNEQF,TRBV6-2/TRBV6-3,.
ASNPSGRAYEQY,TRBV6-5,TRBD2
AISESTSGLGNTIY,TRBV10-3,.
ASSLPRINYGYT,TRBV7-2,.
ASSGLLGSNEQY,TRBV18,.
ASSFHHYGYT,TRBV28,.
ASSETGLLSPEAF,TRBV6-1,.
SVVTDRQDRKQY,TRBV20-1,.
ASAGQGLTNTEAF,TRBV2,TRBD1
ASSYLFDGYT,TRBV6-2/TRBV6-3,.
SVWGGPDRPYEQY,TRBV29-1,.
ASSPLRGEITDTQY,TRBV12-3/TRBV12-4,TRBD2
ASGRDRSLGAEQY,TRBV10-1,TRBD1
ASSPGQGQQY,TRBV7-8,TRBD1
ASSEVFSDTEAF,TRBV6-1,.
ASSYSIAGLYEQY,TRBV6-5,TRBD2
ASSPTIRQGAIDEQF,TRBV18,TRBD1
ASSYGTGPHTEAF,TRBV6-5,TRBD1
ASGGTSGRPYEQY,TRBV6-1,TRBD2
ASSQDVRNTEAF,TRBV14,.
ASSLWQVDTRNQPQH,TRBV5-6,.
ASSPLGTSGNTDTQY,TRBV4-2,TRBD2
SAIPGTENTEAF,TRBV20-1,TRBD1
ASSLTPDQPQH,TRBV5-1,.
ASSPRGSDRYT,TRBV19,.
ASSLLGGENEQY,TRBV5-1,.
ASKLTGYEQY,TRBV7-2,.
ASSSGVGTGAYPQH,TRBV3-1,TRBD1
ASSFRGAYNEQF,TRBV5-6,.
ASSPGRPGSSFDTEAF,TRBV18,.
ASSQAVALADYNEQF,TRBV4-1,TRBD2
ASSPQGLSDTQY,TRBV18,.
ASSFRTGSEQF,TRBV11-2,.